This is a list of T cell receptor beta chains from one sample in a study of beta chain features in type 1 diabetes. Profiled with immunoSEQ multiplex PCR; TCRdb holds only in-frame clones, not every one. Of fewer than 550,000 clones in the sample, around 10% were seen once. Sequenced input: naive CD4+ T cells from blood. Receptors originate from a young woman in good health. CDR3s include the opening cysteine and the closing phenylalanine or tryptophan. Each record gives: clone size, J gene, V gene, CDR3 protein. The size field is filled for only some rows; it gives once, few, many or a size class.

clone_size: few
j_call: TRBJ2-5
v_call: TRBV5-5
cdr3_aa: CASSLGRKETQYF

clone_size: .
j_call: TRBJ2-4
v_call: TRBV7-7
cdr3_aa: CASSSGQGSPSEDTHIQYF

clone_size: .
j_call: TRBJ1-5
v_call: TRBV6-5
cdr3_aa: CASSTTGGGNQPQHF

clone_size: .
j_call: TRBJ2-1
v_call: TRBV5-6
cdr3_aa: CASSLGRVGNNNEQFF

clone_size: .
j_call: TRBJ2-1
v_call: TRBV29-1
cdr3_aa: CSFGTSGRGEQFF

clone_size: .
j_call: TRBJ2-3
v_call: TRBV29-1
cdr3_aa: CSVGGLDTQYF

clone_size: few
j_call: TRBJ1-2
v_call: TRBV29-1
cdr3_aa: CSVVLGVRNYGYTF

clone_size: few
j_call: TRBJ1-1
v_call: TRBV29-1
cdr3_aa: CSAPGQPNTEAFF

clone_size: few
j_call: TRBJ2-1
v_call: TRBV15
cdr3_aa: CATSRVTNRGVGYEQFF

clone_size: few
j_call: TRBJ2-5
v_call: TRBV4-2
cdr3_aa: CASSQVGAPETQYF

clone_size: .
j_call: TRBJ1-1
v_call: TRBV6-5
cdr3_aa: CASSRTVEAFF

clone_size: few
j_call: TRBJ1-3
v_call: TRBV18
cdr3_aa: CASSPTSLGGNTIYF

clone_size: few
j_call: TRBJ2-7
v_call: TRBV7-2
cdr3_aa: CASSLEGRNYEQYF

clone_size: few
j_call: TRBJ1-5
v_call: TRBV5-6
cdr3_aa: CASSPWTAERPQHF

clone_size: few
j_call: TRBJ1-2
v_call: TRBV15
cdr3_aa: CATSRVMGTSNYGYTF

clone_size: .
j_call: TRBJ1-5
v_call: TRBV15
cdr3_aa: CATSRDPDTNQPQHF

clone_size: .
j_call: TRBJ2-1
v_call: TRBV7-2
cdr3_aa: CASSRWTSGRNEQFF

clone_size: few
j_call: TRBJ2-1
v_call: TRBV30
cdr3_aa: CASKTSGGGEQFF

clone_size: .
j_call: TRBJ1-2
v_call: TRBV9
cdr3_aa: CASSLGGTGYTF

clone_size: .
j_call: TRBJ1-4
v_call: TRBV2
cdr3_aa: CASSGSRTPNEKLFF

clone_size: few
j_call: TRBJ2-3
v_call: TRBV7-8
cdr3_aa: CASSTDRGDTQYF

clone_size: .
j_call: TRBJ2-2
v_call: TRBV30
cdr3_aa: CAWSNLGLNTGELFF

clone_size: many
j_call: TRBJ2-4
v_call: TRBV29-1
cdr3_aa: CSVKLGSTIQYF

clone_size: .
j_call: TRBJ2-3
v_call: TRBV7-9
cdr3_aa: CASSLRDRGPDTQYF

clone_size: .
j_call: TRBJ2-5
v_call: TRBV7-9
cdr3_aa: CASSSRDRGLRSAETQYF

clone_size: .
j_call: TRBJ2-7
v_call: TRBV2
cdr3_aa: CASSEETVYEQYF

clone_size: few
j_call: TRBJ1-5
v_call: TRBV18
cdr3_aa: CASSFSGGDQPQHF

clone_size: .
j_call: TRBJ1-5
v_call: TRBV15
cdr3_aa: CATSRDLGAANQPQHF

clone_size: few
j_call: TRBJ1-6
v_call: TRBV9
cdr3_aa: CASSVSPGSSPLHF

clone_size: .
j_call: TRBJ1-2
v_call: TRBV25-1
cdr3_aa: CASSARTESGYTF

clone_size: few
j_call: TRBJ1-6
v_call: TRBV7-3
cdr3_aa: CASSLESRGRSPLHF

clone_size: few
j_call: TRBJ2-5
v_call: TRBV27
cdr3_aa: CASSLGGQVRTQYF

clone_size: .
j_call: TRBJ2-2
v_call: TRBV6-4
cdr3_aa: CASSPGTSGTGELFF

clone_size: few
j_call: TRBJ2-1
v_call: TRBV18
cdr3_aa: CASSRGGSYNEQFF

clone_size: few
j_call: TRBJ2-1
v_call: TRBV12-5
cdr3_aa: CASGFSWGDEQFF

clone_size: few
j_call: TRBJ2-1
v_call: TRBV4-1
cdr3_aa: CASSQGGQGRVNEQFF

clone_size: few
j_call: TRBJ1-1
v_call: TRBV5-1
cdr3_aa: CASSLYTQGAGTEAFF

clone_size: few
j_call: TRBJ1-1
v_call: TRBV21-1
cdr3_aa: CASSKGIGRRNTEAFF

clone_size: .
j_call: TRBJ2-7
v_call: TRBV19
cdr3_aa: CASTQQGASYEQYF

clone_size: few
j_call: TRBJ2-1
v_call: TRBV19
cdr3_aa: CASSTARTGAYNEQFF

clone_size: few
j_call: TRBJ1-1
v_call: TRBV27
cdr3_aa: CASSRVGVEAFF

clone_size: many
j_call: TRBJ2-2
v_call: TRBV28
cdr3_aa: CASSIRTGELFF

clone_size: few
j_call: TRBJ2-1
v_call: TRBV4-3
cdr3_aa: CASSQDFGSGGPHNEQFF

clone_size: few
j_call: TRBJ2-1
v_call: TRBV4-2
cdr3_aa: CASSQVGRGRVNEQFF

clone_size: few
j_call: TRBJ2-1
v_call: TRBV20-1
cdr3_aa: CSAPRVNEQFF

clone_size: .
j_call: TRBJ2-5
v_call: TRBV20-1
cdr3_aa: CSATLAETQYF

clone_size: many
j_call: TRBJ2-4
v_call: TRBV15
cdr3_aa: CATSRAVQSKNIQYF

clone_size: .
j_call: TRBJ2-2
v_call: TRBV4-1
cdr3_aa: CASSQGLAGELFF

clone_size: .
j_call: TRBJ2-2
v_call: TRBV2
cdr3_aa: CASRYRGSSGELFF

clone_size: .
j_call: TRBJ2-7
v_call: TRBV7-2
cdr3_aa: CASSLTHTNYEQYF

clone_size: few
j_call: TRBJ1-2
v_call: TRBV7-9
cdr3_aa: CASSLTAINYGYTF

clone_size: few
j_call: TRBJ2-3
v_call: TRBV18
cdr3_aa: CASSPQQGPDTQYF

clone_size: .
j_call: TRBJ2-1
v_call: TRBV29-1
cdr3_aa: CSVEVAGGSYNEQFF

clone_size: .
j_call: TRBJ1-4
v_call: TRBV5-4
cdr3_aa: CASARDRVGEKLFF

clone_size: .
j_call: TRBJ2-5
v_call: TRBV29-1
cdr3_aa: CSDHSAQETQYF

clone_size: .
j_call: TRBJ2-3
v_call: TRBV9
cdr3_aa: CASSVTSVSTDTQYF

clone_size: .
j_call: TRBJ2-7
v_call: TRBV7-2
cdr3_aa: CASSLELAAYEQYF

clone_size: few
j_call: TRBJ2-3
v_call: TRBV5-6
cdr3_aa: CASSYLTGYADTQYF

clone_size: .
j_call: TRBJ2-3
v_call: TRBV5-1
cdr3_aa: CASSLSVLDTDTQYF

clone_size: .
j_call: TRBJ1-6
v_call: TRBV7-2
cdr3_aa: CASSLLGSYNSPLHF